Each of the 5 T cell receptor beta chains below was sequenced from the same sample in a study of shared clonotypes between healthy human individuals. TCRdb's copy holds only in-frame clones and misses some; the assay was immunoSEQ multiplex PCR. The table has roughly 1,000,000 clones, 75% to 80% seen once. Material for sequencing was memory CD4+ T cells from PBMCs. The subset denotes: CD45RA-negative fraction. The receptors shown here come from a man between 18 and 35 years old in good health. Some clones in this sample may be carry-over from other donors' samples.

The gene calls are TRBV9 and TRBJ2-3; 13 nucleotides line up with TRBD2. The germline V gene has CDR1 SGDLS and CDR2 YYNGEE. CDR3 size: 20 residues. V shed 2 bases, J shed 1 base, and the junction held 13 bases outside the gene matches. DNA for the CDR3: TGTGCCAGCAGCGTTTCTGGGACTAGCGGGATGGATGGTGGCACAGATACGCAGTATTTT. As protein: CASSVSGTSGMDGGTDTQYF.

This clone showed up just a few times. The chain joins TRBV2 to TRBJ1-1; 8 bases are shared with TRBD1. Unmatched junction bases numbered 12, after V lost 5 bases and J lost 4 bases. Germline-derived CDR1 and CDR2 are SNHLY and FYNNEI. The CDR3 runs 16 residues. CDR3 bases: TGTGCCAGCAGTCAGACTCGACAGGGGACGGGCACTGAAGCTTTCTTT. The encoded protein is CASSQTRQGTGTEAFF.

The chain joins TRBV27 to TRBJ2-7; D gene uncertain. Germline V lookup: CDR1 MNHEY, CDR2 SMNVEV (reference sequence). The V end was cut by 3 bases, the J end by 0 bases, with 15 bases between. CDR3 length equals 16 residues. The CDR3 DNA reads as TGTGCCAGCAGTTTCCCAGCAGAGTCCCACTCCTACGAGCAGTACTTC. This gives the protein CASSFPAESHSYEQYF.

The chain links TRBV5-4 to TRBJ1-4; D call uncertain. The V gene lost 0 bases and the J gene lost 5 bases, with 8 bases spanning the gap. The CDR3 covers 14 residues. Germline V CDR1 and CDR2: SGHNT, YYREEE (reference sequence). The CDR3 DNA follows: TGTGCCAGCAGCTTGGGGCAGCAAAATGAAAAACTGTTTTTT. Protein sequence: CASSLGQQNEKLFF.

The chain recombines TRBV5-1 with TRBJ2-1; 10 positions match TRBD2. J lost 8 bases, V lost 7 bases, and 27 bases had no gene match. Germline lookup yields CDR1 SGHRS and CDR2 YFSETQ. The CDR3 consists of 20 residues. The CDR3 loop reads CASALSRELAGRRFGDEQFF. In DNA, the CDR3 is TGCGCCAGCGCCCTTTCTCGGGAACTAGCGGGAAGGCGGTTTGGGGATGAGCAGTTCTTC. The complete variable domain, with remaining parts taken from reference TRBV5-1 and TRBJ2-1, reads KAGVTQTPRYLIKTRGQQVTLSCSPISGHRSVSWYQQTPGQGLQFLFEYFSETQRNKGNFPGRFSGRQFSNSRSEMNVSTLELGDSALYLCASALSRELAGRRFGDEQFFGPGTRLTVL.